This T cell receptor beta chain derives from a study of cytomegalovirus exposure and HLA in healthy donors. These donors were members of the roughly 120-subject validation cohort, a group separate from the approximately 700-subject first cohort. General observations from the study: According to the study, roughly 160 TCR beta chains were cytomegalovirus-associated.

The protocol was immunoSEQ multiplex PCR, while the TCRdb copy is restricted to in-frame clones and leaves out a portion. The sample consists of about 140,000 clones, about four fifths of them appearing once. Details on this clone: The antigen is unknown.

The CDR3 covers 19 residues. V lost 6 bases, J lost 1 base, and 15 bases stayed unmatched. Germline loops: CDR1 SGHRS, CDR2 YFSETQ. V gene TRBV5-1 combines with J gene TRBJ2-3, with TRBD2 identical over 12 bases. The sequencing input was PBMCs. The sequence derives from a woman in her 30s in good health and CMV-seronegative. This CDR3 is CASTMSGLAGGRGTDTQYF. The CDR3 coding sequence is TGCGCCAGCACCATGAGTGGGCTAGCGGGGGGGCGAGGCACAGATACGCAGTATTTT.